These T cell receptor beta chains were read from a single sample in a study of vaccination and CD4 T cells after COVID-19. Using its own MiXCR run on the PCR reads, TCRdb lists one record per CDR3 protein. The data hold about 21,000 distinct CDR3 sequences, with around three fifths observed a single time. The sequences come from CD4+ T cells from blood, collected before SARS-CoV-2 vaccination. These receptors were collected from a human donor who had recovered from COVID-19. Each CDR3 is given with its conserved first and last residue. The D gene is left open where the match is weak. For some rows the clone size is stated as once, few or many, or as a class when expanded; others skip it.

TRBJ2-5 | TRBV6-1 | NA | few | CASSEGETQYF | TGTGCCAGCAGTGAAGGAGAGACCCAGTACTTC
TRBJ1-4 | TRBV20-1 | TRBD1 | NA | CSARDPRGPSTNEKLFF | TGCAGTGCTAGAGATCCGAGGGGGCCGAGTACTAATGAAAAACTGTTTTTT
TRBJ1-3 | TRBV7-6 | NA | NA | CASTPLGTGNTIYF | TGTGCTAGCACCCCCCTTGGGACTGGAAACACCATATATTTT
TRBJ2-1 | TRBV6-1 | TRBD2 | once | CASRPTSGTSYNEQFF | TGTGCCAGCAGGCCGACTAGCGGGACCTCCTACAATGAGCAGTTCTTC
TRBJ2-1 | TRBV2 | NA | once | CASSGAIGGPRFF | TGTGCCAGCAGTGGGGCGATCGGGGGGCCCCGGTTCTTC
TRBJ1-2 | TRBV20-1 | NA | few | CSAQTDYGYTF | TGCAGTGCTCAGACAGACTATGGCTACACCTTC
TRBJ2-5 | TRBV6-1 | NA | NA | CASSEAGQETQYF | TGTGCCAGCAGTGAGGCAGGCCAAGAGACCCAGTACTTC
TRBJ1-6 | TRBV7-3 | NA | NA | CASSLQGHNSPLHF | TGTGCCAGCAGCCTGCAAGGACACAATTCACCCCTCCACTTT
TRBJ2-5 | TRBV20-1 | NA | NA | CSAPNPSPRRETQYF | TGCAGTGCCCCCAACCCTAGTCCACGGAGGGAGACCCAGTACTTC
TRBJ2-3 | TRBV20-1 | TRBD2 | NA | CSARVAGGVDTQYF | TGCAGTGCTAGAGTAGCGGGAGGGGTAGATACGCAGTATTTT